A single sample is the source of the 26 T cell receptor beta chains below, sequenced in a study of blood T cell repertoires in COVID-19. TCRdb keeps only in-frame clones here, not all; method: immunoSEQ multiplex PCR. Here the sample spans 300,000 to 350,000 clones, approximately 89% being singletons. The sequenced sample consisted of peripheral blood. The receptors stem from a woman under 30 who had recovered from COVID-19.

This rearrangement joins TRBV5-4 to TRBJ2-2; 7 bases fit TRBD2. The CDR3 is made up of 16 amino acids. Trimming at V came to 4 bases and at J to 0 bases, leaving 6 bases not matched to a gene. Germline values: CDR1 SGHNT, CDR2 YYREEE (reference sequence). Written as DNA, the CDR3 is TGTGCCAGCAGCCCGGGGGGTAGATCGAACACCGGGGAGCTGTTTTTT. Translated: CASSPGGRSNTGELFF.

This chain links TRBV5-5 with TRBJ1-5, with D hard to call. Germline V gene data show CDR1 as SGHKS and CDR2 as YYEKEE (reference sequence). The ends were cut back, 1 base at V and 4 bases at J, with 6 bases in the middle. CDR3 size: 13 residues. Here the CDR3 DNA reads TGTGCCAGCAGCTTGCGGGGAAATCAGCCCCAGCATTTT. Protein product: CASSLRGNQPQHF.

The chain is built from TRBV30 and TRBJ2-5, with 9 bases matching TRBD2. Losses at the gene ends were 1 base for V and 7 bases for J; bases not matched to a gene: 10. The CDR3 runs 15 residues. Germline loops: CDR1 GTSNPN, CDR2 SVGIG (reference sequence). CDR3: CAWSGRAGGPRTQYF. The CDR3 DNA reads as TGTGCCTGGAGTGGTCGAGCGGGAGGCCCGCGGACCCAGTACTTC.

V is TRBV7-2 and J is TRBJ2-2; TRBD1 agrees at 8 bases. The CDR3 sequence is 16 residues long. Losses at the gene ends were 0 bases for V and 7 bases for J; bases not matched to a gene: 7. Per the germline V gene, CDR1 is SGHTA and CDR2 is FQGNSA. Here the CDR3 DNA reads TGTGCCAGCAGCTTAGCCCGGACAGGGTTTGGCGGGGAGCTGTTTTTT. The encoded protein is CASSLARTGFGGELFF.

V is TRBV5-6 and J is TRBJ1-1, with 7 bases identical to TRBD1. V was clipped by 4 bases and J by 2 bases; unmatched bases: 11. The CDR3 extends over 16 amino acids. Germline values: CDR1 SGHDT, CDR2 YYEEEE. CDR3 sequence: CASSLLDRAFNTEAFF. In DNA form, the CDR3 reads TGTGCCAGCAGCCTCCTCGACAGGGCCTTTAACACTGAAGCTTTCTTT.

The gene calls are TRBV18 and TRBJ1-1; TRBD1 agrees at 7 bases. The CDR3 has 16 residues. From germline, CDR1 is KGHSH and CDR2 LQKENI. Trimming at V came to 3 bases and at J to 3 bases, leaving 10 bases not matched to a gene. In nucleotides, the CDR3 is TGTGCCAGCTCACCGCCCCGACAGGGAGGTCACACTGAAGCTTTCTTT. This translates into CASSPPRQGGHTEAFF.

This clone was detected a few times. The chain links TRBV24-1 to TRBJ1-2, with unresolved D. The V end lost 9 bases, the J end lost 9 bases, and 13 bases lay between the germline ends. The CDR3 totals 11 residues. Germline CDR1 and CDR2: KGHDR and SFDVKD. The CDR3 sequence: CATSADGSYTF. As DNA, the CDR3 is TGTGCCACCTCCGCGGACGGGAGCTACACCTTC.

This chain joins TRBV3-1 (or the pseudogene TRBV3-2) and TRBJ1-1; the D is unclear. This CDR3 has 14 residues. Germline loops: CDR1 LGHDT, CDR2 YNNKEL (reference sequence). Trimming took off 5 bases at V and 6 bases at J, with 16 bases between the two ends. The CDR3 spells CASSELTRRAEAFF. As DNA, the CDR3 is TGTGCCAGCAGCGAACTGACTAGGAGGGCTGAAGCTTTCTTT.

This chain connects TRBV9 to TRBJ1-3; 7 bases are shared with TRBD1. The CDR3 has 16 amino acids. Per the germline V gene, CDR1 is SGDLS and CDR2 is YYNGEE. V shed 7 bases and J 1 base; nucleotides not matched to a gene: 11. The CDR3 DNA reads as TGTGCCAGCGGCGGGACAGCTTCTAGGTCTGGAAACACCATATATTTT. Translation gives CASGGTASRSGNTIYF.

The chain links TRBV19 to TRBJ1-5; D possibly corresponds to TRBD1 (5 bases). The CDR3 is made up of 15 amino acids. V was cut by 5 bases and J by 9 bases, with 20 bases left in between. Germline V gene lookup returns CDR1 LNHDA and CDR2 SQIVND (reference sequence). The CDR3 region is CASSPGHPVRWPQHF. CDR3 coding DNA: TGTGCCAGTAGTCCCGGACACCCGGTTCGGTGGCCCCAGCATTTT.

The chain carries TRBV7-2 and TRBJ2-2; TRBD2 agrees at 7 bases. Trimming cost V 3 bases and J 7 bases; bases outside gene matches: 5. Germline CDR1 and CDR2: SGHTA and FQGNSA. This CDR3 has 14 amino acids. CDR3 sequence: CASSFRTSVGELFF. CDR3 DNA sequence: TGTGCCAGCAGCTTTCGAACTAGCGTCGGGGAGCTGTTTTTT.

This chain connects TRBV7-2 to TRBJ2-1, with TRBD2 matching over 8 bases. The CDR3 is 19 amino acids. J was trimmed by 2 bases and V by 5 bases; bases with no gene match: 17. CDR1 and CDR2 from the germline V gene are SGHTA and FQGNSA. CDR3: CASSRSGGVGQSTYNEQFF. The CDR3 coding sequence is TGTGCCAGCAGCCGTTCCGGGGGGGTCGGACAATCTACCTACAATGAGCAGTTCTTC.

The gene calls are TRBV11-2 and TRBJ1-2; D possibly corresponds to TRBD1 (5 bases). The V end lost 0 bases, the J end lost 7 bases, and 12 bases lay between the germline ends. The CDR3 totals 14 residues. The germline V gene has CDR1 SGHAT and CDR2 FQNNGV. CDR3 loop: CASSLEVGAGGYTF. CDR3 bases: TGTGCCAGCAGCTTAGAGGTTGGGGCTGGTGGCTACACCTTC.

The CDR3 DNA follows: TGTGCCAGCAGCCTACGAGGAAGCAATCAGCCCCAGCATTTT. Residues: CASSLRGSNQPQHF. V and J are TRBV6-2 or TRBV6-3 and TRBJ1-5; unclear D gene. There are 14 residues in the CDR3. Germline loops: CDR1 MNHEY, CDR2 SVGEGT. Trimming took off 6 bases at V and 1 base at J, with 10 bases between the two ends.

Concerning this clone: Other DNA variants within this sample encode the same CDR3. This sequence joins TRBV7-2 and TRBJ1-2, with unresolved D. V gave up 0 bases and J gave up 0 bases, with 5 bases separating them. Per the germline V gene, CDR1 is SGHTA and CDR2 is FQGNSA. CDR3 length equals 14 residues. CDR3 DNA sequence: TGTGCCAGCAGCTTAGCTCGGGCTAACTATGGCTACACCTTC. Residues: CASSLARANYGYTF.

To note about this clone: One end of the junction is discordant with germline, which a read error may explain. For the CDR3, the DNA is TGTGCCACCGGGGGGGGGAACTCTGAAGCTTTCTTT. It is translated as CATGGGNSEAFF. V is TRBV10-3 and J is TRBJ1-1; weak D call: TRBD1 (5 bases). Germline lookup yields CDR1 ENHRY and CDR2 SYGVKD. The CDR3 is 12 amino acids.

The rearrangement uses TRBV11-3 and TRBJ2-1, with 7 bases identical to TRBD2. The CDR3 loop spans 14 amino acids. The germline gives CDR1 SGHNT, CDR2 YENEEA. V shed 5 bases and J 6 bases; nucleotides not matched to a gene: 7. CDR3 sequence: CASSPRGSPNEQFF. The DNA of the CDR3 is TGTGCCAGCAGCCCACGCGGGAGCCCCAATGAGCAGTTCTTC.

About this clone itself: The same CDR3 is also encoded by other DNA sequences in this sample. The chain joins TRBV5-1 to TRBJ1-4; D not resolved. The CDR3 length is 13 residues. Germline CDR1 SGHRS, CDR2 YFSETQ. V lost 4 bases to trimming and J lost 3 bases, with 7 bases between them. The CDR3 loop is CASSLQANEKLFF. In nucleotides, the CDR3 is TGCGCCAGCAGCCTGCAGGCTAATGAAAAACTGTTTTTT.

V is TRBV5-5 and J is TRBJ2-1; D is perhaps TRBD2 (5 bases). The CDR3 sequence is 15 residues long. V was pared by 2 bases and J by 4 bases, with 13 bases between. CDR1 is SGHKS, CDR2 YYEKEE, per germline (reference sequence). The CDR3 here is CASSFLSGQYNEQFF. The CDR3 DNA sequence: TGTGCCAGCAGCTTCCTGAGCGGCCAATACAATGAGCAGTTCTTC.

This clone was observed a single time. Written as DNA, the CDR3 is TGCAGCGCCTCCACTAGCGGAACTCGTGGCAATGAGCAGTTCTTC. It codes for CSASTSGTRGNEQFF. This chain links TRBV29-1 with TRBJ2-1; TRBD2 aligns across 8 bases. Germline loops: CDR1 SQVTM, CDR2 ANQGSEA. V gave up 7 bases and J gave up 6 bases; unmatched junction bases: 14. This CDR3 region has 15 residues.

CDR3 sequence reads: CASSLGTGPGNTIYF. The CDR3 nucleotides are TGTGCCAGCAGCTTGGGGACAGGGCCAGGAAACACCATATATTTT. The rearrangement joins TRBV5-6 to TRBJ1-3, with 8 bases aligning to TRBD1. CDR1 and CDR2 (germline): SGHDT, YYEEEE. V was clipped by 0 bases and J by 4 bases; unmatched bases: 3. The CDR3 spans 15 residues.

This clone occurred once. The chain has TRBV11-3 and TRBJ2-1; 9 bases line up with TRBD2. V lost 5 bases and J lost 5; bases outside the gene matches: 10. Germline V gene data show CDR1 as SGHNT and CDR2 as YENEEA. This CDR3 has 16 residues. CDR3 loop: CASSPRLAVEHNEQFF. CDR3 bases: TGTGCCAGCAGCCCCAGACTAGCGGTCGAACACAATGAGCAGTTCTTC.

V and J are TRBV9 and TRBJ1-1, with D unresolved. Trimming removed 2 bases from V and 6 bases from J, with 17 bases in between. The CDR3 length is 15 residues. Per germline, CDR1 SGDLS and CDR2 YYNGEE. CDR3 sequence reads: CASSVWTSLNSEAFF. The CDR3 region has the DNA TGTGCCAGCAGCGTCTGGACTTCGTTAAACTCTGAAGCTTTCTTT. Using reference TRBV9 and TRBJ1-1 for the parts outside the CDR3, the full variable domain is DSGVTQTPKHLITATGQRVTLRCSPRSGDLSVYWYQQSLDQGLQFLIQYYNGEERAKGNILERFSAQQFPDLHSELNLSSLELGDSALYFCASSVWTSLNSEAFFGQGTRLTVV.

CDR3 region: CASSGRTGLSGANVLTF. The DNA for the CDR3 is TGTGCCAGCAGCGGGAGGACAGGACTCTCTGGGGCCAACGTCCTGACTTTC. The J gene is TRBJ2-6, the V gene TRBV7-9, with a tentative D call TRBD1 (7 bases). V dropped 5 bases and J dropped 0 bases, with 14 bases sitting between them. Germline V gene lookup returns CDR1 SEHNR and CDR2 FQNEAQ (reference sequence). The CDR3 consists of 17 residues.

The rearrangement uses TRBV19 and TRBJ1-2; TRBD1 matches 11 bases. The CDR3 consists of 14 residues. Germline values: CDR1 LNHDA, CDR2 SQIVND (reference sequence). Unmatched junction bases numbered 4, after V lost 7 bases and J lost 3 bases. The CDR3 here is CASKRTGGYYGYTF. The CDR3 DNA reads TGTGCCAGTAAGCGGACAGGGGGCTACTATGGCTACACCTTC.

The CDR3 reads CASSSGLAGQETQYF. The CDR3 nucleotides read TGTGCCAGCAGTTCCGGACTAGCGGGACAAGAGACCCAGTACTTC. This chain connects TRBV9 to TRBJ2-5, with 12 bases aligning to TRBD2. Germline V gene lookup returns CDR1 SGDLS and CDR2 YYNGEE. V was pared by 5 bases and J by 2 bases, with 4 bases of the junction left unmatched. The CDR3 loop spans 15 amino acids.